The 12 T cell receptor beta chains listed next were all sequenced from one sample in a study of blood T cell repertoires in COVID-19. The data were produced by immunoSEQ multiplex PCR, yet TCRdb's version contains in-frame clones alone and is incomplete. Of fewer than 200,000 clones listed, about four fifths are singletons. The sample taken for sequencing was peripheral blood. All receptors derive from a man between 65 and 85 years old with active or convalescent COVID-19.

Only one count was recorded for this clone. The chain combines TRBV14 with TRBJ2-7, with TRBD1 matching over 7 bases. The CDR3 is made up of 13 amino acids. Trimming removed 2 bases from V and 6 bases from J; junction bases left unmatched: 4. CDR1 is SGHDN and CDR2 is FVKESK in the germline V gene. CDR3 DNA: TGTGCCAGCAGCCAACAGACAGGGAGCGAGCAGTACTTC. As protein: CASSQQTGSEQYF.

The chain uses TRBV4-2 and TRBJ2-3; D might be TRBD2 (5 bases). The germline gives CDR1 LGHNA, CDR2 YNFKEQ. This CDR3 has 13 residues. V lost 3 bases, J lost 9 bases, and 13 bases lay in between. The CDR3 loop is CASSQEDTGTQYF. In nucleotides, the CDR3 is TGTGCCAGCAGCCAGGAGGATACGGGGACGCAGTATTTT.

The rearrangement joins TRBV27 to TRBJ1-6; unclear D gene. V lost 2 bases and J 8 bases, leaving 13 bases between the germline ends. This CDR3 region has 15 residues. CDR1 and CDR2 (germline): MNHEY, SMNVEV (reference sequence). The CDR3 reads CASSLQPLEDSPLHF. The DNA of the CDR3 is TGTGCCAGCAGTTTACAACCCCTGGAGGATTCACCCCTCCACTTT.

The V call is TRBV3-1 (or the pseudogene TRBV3-2), the J call TRBJ1-1; D call uncertain. The CDR3 spans 15 residues. Germline loops: CDR1 LGHDT, CDR2 YNNKEL (reference sequence). Trimming removed 4 bases at V and 0 bases at J, with 12 bases between. The CDR3 region has the DNA TGTGCCAGCAGCCCCATTCCCCCCATGAACACTGAAGCTTTCTTT. Translating it yields CASSPIPPMNTEAFF.

V gene TRBV7-8 combines with J gene TRBJ1-5; 7 nucleotides line up with TRBD1. CDR1 and CDR2 from the germline V gene are SGHVS and FQNEAQ. The CDR3 spans 16 residues. The junction had 5 bases not matched to a gene; V was cut back by 0 bases and J by 3 bases. CDR3 DNA sequence: TGTGCCAGCAGCTTAGCGGCGACAGGGCTCAATCAGCCCCAGCATTTT. Translating it yields CASSLAATGLNQPQHF.

This clone appeared once. J is TRBJ1-6 and V is TRBV5-8; possibly TRBD1 for D (6 bases). The V gene lost 3 bases and the J gene lost 0 bases, with 13 bases spanning the gap. CDR1 is SGHTS and CDR2 is YDEGEE in the germline V gene. This CDR3 region has 17 residues. The CDR3 loop is CASSWPQGSSYNSPLHF. DNA for the CDR3: TGTGCCAGCAGCTGGCCACAGGGAAGCTCCTATAATTCACCCCTCCACTTT.

The CDR3 nucleotides are TGTGCCAGCAGCCAGTTGGGACAGGGGAGGGGTAATGAAAAACTGTTTTTT. It translates to CASSQLGQGRGNEKLFF. This chain uses TRBV3-1 (or the pseudogene TRBV3-2) with TRBJ1-4; TRBD1 agrees at 10 bases. The CDR3 has 17 amino acids. Trimming cost V 3 bases and J 4 bases; bases outside gene matches: 8. Germline CDR1 LGHDT, CDR2 YNNKEL (reference sequence).

The chain couples TRBV30 to TRBJ1-4, with D perhaps matching TRBD1 (6 bases). The V and J ends lost 6 bases and 7 bases respectively, with 18 bases between them. From germline, CDR1 is GTSNPN and CDR2 SVGIG (reference sequence). This CDR3 has 14 residues. The CDR3 spells CACPSGGGSEKLFF. The CDR3 DNA sequence: TGTGCCTGCCCGTCGGGGGGCGGAAGTGAAAAACTGTTTTTT. The full variable domain, its missing parts supplied by reference TRBV30 and TRBJ1-4, is SQTIHQWPATLVQPVGSPLSLECTVEGTSNPNLYWYRQAAGRGLQLLFYSVGIGQISSEVPQNLSASRPQDRQFILSSKKLLLSDSGFYLCACPSGGGSEKLFFGSGTQLSVL.

The chain combines TRBV5-6 with TRBJ1-5; D is undetermined. Germline V gene lookup returns CDR1 SGHDT and CDR2 YYEEEE. The V end was cut by 0 bases, the J end by 4 bases, with 8 bases between. This CDR3 spans 14 amino acids. CDR3 coding DNA: TGTGCCAGCAGCTTGGCGGGGAAGAATCAGCCCCAGCATTTT. Translating it yields CASSLAGKNQPQHF.

This clone was detected a few times. The CDR3 is CASILYTGSSYEQYF. As DNA, the CDR3 is TGTGCCAGCATCCTTTACACGGGAAGCTCCTACGAGCAGTACTTC. V and J are TRBV6-6 and TRBJ2-7; D might be TRBD2 (5 bases). This CDR3 comprises 15 residues. Germline V gene data show CDR1 as MNHNY and CDR2 as SVGAGI (reference sequence). V lost 7 bases and J lost 0, with 16 bases in between.

The chain's CDR3 is CASSLAGGDKNIQYF. DNA of the CDR3: TGTGCCAGCAGCTTAGCAGGAGGAGACAAAAACATTCAGTACTTC. The rearrangement links TRBV7-9 to TRBJ2-4, with D possibly TRBD2 on 5 matching bases. The germline V gene encodes CDR1 SEHNR and CDR2 FQNEAQ (reference sequence). The CDR3 is made up of 15 amino acids. V was shortened by 0 bases and J by 3 bases, with 9 bases between the two germline ends.

This CDR3 reads CASKGEGGRSPLHF. The CDR3 DNA reads TGTGCCAGCAAGGGGGAGGGGGGCCGGTCACCCCTCCACTTT. The V and J genes are TRBV2 and TRBJ1-6, with a tentative D call TRBD1 (6 bases). Trimming left V 7 bases short and J 10 bases short, with 17 bases between. The CDR3 length is 14 residues. CDR1 and CDR2 (germline): SNHLY, FYNNEI.